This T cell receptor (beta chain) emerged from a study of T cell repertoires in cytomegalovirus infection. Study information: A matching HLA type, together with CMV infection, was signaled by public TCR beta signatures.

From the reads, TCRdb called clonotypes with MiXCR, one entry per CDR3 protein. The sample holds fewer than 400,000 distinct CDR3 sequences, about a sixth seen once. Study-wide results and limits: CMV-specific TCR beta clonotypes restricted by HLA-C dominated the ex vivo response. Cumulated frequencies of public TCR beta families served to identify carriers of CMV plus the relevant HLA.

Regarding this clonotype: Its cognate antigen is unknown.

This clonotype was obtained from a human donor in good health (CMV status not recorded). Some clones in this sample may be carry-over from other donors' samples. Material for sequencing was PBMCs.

Here the CDR3 DNA reads TGTGCCAGCAGTCCGTGGACAGACATGAACACTGAAGCTTTCTTT. It is translated as CASSPWTDMNTEAFF. V usage is TRBV6-2 or TRBV6-3 and J usage is TRBJ1-1; tentatively, D is TRBD1 (6 bases). V was shortened by 5 bases and J by 0 bases, with 13 bases between the two germline ends. Germline lookup yields CDR1 MNHEY and CDR2 SVGEGT. CDR3 length: 15 residues.